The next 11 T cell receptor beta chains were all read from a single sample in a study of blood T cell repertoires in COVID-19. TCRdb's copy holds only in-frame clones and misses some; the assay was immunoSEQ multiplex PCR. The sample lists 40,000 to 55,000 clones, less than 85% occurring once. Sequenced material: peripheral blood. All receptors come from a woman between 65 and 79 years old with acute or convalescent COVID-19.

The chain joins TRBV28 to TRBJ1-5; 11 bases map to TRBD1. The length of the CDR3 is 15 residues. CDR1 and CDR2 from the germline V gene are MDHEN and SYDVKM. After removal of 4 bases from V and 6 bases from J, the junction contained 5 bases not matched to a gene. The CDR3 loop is CASSSLDRGLQPQHF. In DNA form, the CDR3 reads TGTGCCAGCAGTTCCCTGGACAGGGGGCTTCAGCCCCAGCATTTT.

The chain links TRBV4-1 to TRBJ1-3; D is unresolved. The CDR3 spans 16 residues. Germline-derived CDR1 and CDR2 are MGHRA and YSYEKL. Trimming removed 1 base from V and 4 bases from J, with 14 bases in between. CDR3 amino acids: CASSQAGLSSGNTIYF. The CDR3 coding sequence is TGCGCCAGCAGCCAAGCTGGGCTCTCATCCGGAAACACCATATATTTT.

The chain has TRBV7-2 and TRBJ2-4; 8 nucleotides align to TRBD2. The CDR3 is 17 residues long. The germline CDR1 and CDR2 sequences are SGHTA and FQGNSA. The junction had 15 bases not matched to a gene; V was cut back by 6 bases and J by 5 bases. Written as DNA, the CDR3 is TGTGCCAGCAGTCTCGGGGGGGCGGGACCAAGTCAAAACATTCAGTACTTC. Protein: CASSLGGAGPSQNIQYF.

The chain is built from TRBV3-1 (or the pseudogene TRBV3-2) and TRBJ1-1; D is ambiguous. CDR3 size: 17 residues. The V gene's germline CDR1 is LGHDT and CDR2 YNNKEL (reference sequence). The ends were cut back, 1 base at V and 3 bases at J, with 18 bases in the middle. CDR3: CASSQGGLDLWDTEAFF. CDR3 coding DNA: TGTGCCAGCAGCCAAGGAGGGTTGGACCTTTGGGACACTGAAGCTTTCTTT.

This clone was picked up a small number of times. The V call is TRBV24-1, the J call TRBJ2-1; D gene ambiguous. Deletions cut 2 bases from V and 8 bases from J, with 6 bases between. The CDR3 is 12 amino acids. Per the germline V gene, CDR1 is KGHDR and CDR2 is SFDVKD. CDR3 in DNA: TGTGCCACCAGTGATTATCGGGATGAGCAGTTCTTC. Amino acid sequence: CATSDYRDEQFF.

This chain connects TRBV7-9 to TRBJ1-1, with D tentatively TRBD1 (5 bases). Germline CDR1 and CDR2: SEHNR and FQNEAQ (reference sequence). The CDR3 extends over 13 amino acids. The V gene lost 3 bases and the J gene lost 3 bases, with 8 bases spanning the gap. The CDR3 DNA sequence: TGTGCCAGCAGCTTGGGAGGGGACACTGAAGCTTTCTTT. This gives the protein CASSLGGDTEAFF. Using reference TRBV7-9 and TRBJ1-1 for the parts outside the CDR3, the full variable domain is DTGVSQNPRHKITKRGQNVTFRCDPISEHNRLYWYRQTLGQGPEFLTYFQNEAQLEKSRLLSDRFSAERPKGSFSTLEIQRTEQGDSAMYLCASSLGGDTEAFFGQGTRLTVV.

The CDR3 loop is CASNPLGQGGNEQFF. The CDR3 coding sequence is TGTGCCAGCAACCCCCTTGGACAGGGAGGCAATGAGCAGTTCTTC. The chain has TRBV27 and TRBJ2-1, with 8 bases matching TRBD1. V trimming: 7 bases; J trimming: 6 bases; junction bases outside the gene matches: 11. CDR1 is MNHEY and CDR2 is SMNVEV in the germline V gene (reference sequence). This CDR3 is 15 amino acids long.

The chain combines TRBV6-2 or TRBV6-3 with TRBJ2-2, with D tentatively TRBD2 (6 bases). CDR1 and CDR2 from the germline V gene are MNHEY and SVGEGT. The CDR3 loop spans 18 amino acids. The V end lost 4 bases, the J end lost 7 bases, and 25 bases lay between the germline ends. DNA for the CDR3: TGTGCCAGCAGTTCTGACCAAACCCCCGGGAGAACTAACGGGGAGCTGTTTTTT. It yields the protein CASSSDQTPGRTNGELFF.

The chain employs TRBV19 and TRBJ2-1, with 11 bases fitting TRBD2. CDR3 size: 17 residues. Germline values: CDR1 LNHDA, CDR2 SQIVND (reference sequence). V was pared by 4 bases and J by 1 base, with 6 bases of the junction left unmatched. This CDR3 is CASSTRPSGRSYNEQFF. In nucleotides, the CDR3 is TGTGCCAGTAGTACCCGCCCTAGCGGGAGGTCCTACAATGAGCAGTTCTTC.

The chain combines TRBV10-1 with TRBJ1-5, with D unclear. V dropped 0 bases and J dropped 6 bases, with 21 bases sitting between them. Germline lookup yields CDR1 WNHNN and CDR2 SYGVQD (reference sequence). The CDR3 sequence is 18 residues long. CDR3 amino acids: CASSESYPRTLGGQPQHF. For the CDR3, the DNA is TGCGCCAGCAGTGAGTCGTACCCACGAACCCTAGGAGGTCAGCCCCAGCATTTT.

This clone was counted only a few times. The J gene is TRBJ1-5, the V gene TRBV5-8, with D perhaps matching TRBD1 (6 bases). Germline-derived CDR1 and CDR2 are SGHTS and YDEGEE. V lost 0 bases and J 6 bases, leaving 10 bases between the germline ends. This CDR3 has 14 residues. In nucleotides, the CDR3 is TGTGCCAGCAGCTTGGTGCAGGGGCTTCAGCCCCAGCATTTT. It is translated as CASSLVQGLQPQHF.